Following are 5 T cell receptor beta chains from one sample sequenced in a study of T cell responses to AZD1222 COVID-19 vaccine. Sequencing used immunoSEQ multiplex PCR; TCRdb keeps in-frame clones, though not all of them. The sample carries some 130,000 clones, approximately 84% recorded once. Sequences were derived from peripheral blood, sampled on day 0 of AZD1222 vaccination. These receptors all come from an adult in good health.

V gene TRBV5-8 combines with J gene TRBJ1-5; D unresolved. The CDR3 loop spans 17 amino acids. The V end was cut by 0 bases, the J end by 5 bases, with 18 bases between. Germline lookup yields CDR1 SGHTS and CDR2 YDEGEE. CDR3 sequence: CASSLDTSRGMYQPQHF. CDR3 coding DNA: TGTGCCAGCAGCTTGGACACCTCACGAGGGATGTATCAGCCCCAGCATTTT.

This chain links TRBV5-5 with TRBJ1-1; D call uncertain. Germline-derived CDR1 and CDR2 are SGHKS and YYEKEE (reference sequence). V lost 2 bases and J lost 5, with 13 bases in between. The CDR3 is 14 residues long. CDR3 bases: TGTGCCAGCAGCTTCGCTGGGTCTGGGACTGAAGCTTTCTTT. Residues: CASSFAGSGTEAFF.

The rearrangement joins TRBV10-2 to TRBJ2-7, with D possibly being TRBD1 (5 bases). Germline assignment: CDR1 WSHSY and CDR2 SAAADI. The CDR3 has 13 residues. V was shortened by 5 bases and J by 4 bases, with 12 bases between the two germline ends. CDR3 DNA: TGCGCCAGCAGTCCAGCAGACAGATACGAGCAGTACTTC. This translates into CASSPADRYEQYF.

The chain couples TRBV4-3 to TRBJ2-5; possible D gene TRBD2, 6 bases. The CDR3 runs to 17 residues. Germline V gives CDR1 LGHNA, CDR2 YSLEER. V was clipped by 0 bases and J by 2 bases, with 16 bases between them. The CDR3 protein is CASSQDLYGGTQETQYF. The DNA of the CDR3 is TGCGCCAGCAGCCAAGATTTGTATGGAGGGACTCAAGAGACCCAGTACTTC.

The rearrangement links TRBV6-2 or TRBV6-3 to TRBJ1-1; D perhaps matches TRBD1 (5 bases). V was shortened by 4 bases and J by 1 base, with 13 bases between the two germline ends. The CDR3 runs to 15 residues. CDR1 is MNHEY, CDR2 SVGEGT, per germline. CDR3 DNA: TGTGCCAGCAGTTCCACGGGACTTCAGAACACTGAAGCTTTCTTT. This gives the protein CASSSTGLQNTEAFF.